What follows are 13 T cell receptor beta chains derived from one specimen sequenced in a study of blood T cells in healthy people across ages. For the second PCR, which ran for 7 to 11 cycles, a sample-barcoded 5' primer and a J-beta primer mix were used. TCRdb recomputed calls from the 5' RACE reads with MiXCR, one row per CDR3 protein. The repertoire includes around 1.1 million distinct CDR3 sequences, about two fifths of them detected once, and around 13% sits in the top ten. Input material: blood. The receptors here all came from a man between 18 and 29 years old in good health.

This clonotype was seen a few times. This chain joins TRBV10-3 and TRBJ2-1, with D unresolved. This CDR3 region has 17 residues. Germline CDR1 reads ENHRY; CDR2 reads SYGVKD. V dropped 2 bases and J dropped 0 bases, with 14 bases sitting between them. This chain's CDR3 is CAISERGGTSSYNEQFF. Written as DNA, the CDR3 is TGTGCCATCAGTGAGCGTGGCGGTACAAGCTCCTACAATGAGCAGTTCTTC.

The chain couples TRBV4-3 to TRBJ2-1; D might be TRBD1 (6 bases). The end of the DNA fits TRBJ2-7 better, so the J call may be wrong. This CDR3 contains 16 residues. CDR1 is LGHNA, CDR2 YSLEER, per germline. CDR3 bases: TGCGCCAGCAGCCCAGGACAGCTCGAGATCTACAATGAGCAGTACTTC. The encoded protein is CASSPGQLEIYNEQYF.

The chain is built from TRBV7-2 and TRBJ2-7; 9 bases map to TRBD2. The trim removed 3 bases at V and 3 bases at J, leaving 3 bases unmatched. CDR1 and CDR2 from the germline V gene are SGHTA and FQGNSA. The CDR3 consists of 14 residues. The CDR3 nucleotides read TGTGCCAGCAGCTTTAGCGGGGGTCTCTACGAGCAGTACTTC. Its protein product is CASSFSGGLYEQYF.

The chain is built from TRBV12-3 or TRBV12-4 and TRBJ1-1, with 7 bases fitting TRBD1. The V segment lost 4 bases and the J segment 1 base; nucleotides outside the gene matches: 6. The CDR3 sequence is 15 residues long. This chain's CDR3 is CASSSTGAPNTEAFF. The CDR3 DNA follows: TGTGCCAGCAGTTCTACAGGGGCCCCGAACACTGAAGCTTTCTTT.

In its sample, this clonotype was seen a few times. DNA for the CDR3: TGTGCCAGCAGCCGGTCAGATAAGCGGGCCAGCAACGGGCAGTTCTTC. Translated, it gives CASSRSDKRASNGQFF. The chain is built from TRBV7-2 and TRBJ2-1, with D possibly matching TRBD2 (6 bases). Trimming pared 5 bases from V and 12 bases from J, leaving 26 bases between. The CDR3 has 16 amino acids. Germline V lookup: CDR1 SGHTA, CDR2 FQGNSA. The complete variable domain, with remaining parts taken from reference TRBV7-2 and TRBJ2-1, reads GAGVSQSPSNKVTEKGKDVELRCDPISGHTALYWYRQSLGQGLEFLIYFQGNSAPDKSGLPSDRFSAERTGGSVSTLTIQRTQQEDSAVYLCASSRSDKRASNGQFFGPGTRLTVL.

The rearrangement joins TRBV11-2 to TRBJ2-3; no definite D call. The CDR3 runs to 15 residues. V was trimmed by 5 bases and J by 2 bases, leaving 14 bases between them. The germline gives CDR1 SGHAT, CDR2 FQNNGV. The CDR3 DNA is TGTGCCAGCAGCCCCCGGGCCCTAATCACAGATACGCAGTATTTT. Amino acids: CASSPRALITDTQYF.

This chain joins TRBV3-1 and TRBJ1-1, with D possibly TRBD1 on 6 matching bases. Germline V gives CDR1 LGHDT, CDR2 YNNKEL (reference sequence). The CDR3 consists of 15 residues. Trimming took 4 bases from V and 5 from J, leaving 17 bases between them. CDR3 region: CASSPTVQRGTEAFF. As DNA, the CDR3 is TGTGCCAGCAGCCCTACAGTCCAAAGGGGGACTGAAGCTTTCTTT.

This clonotype was observed a single time. V and J are TRBV25-1 and TRBJ2-7, with 9 positions matching TRBD2. This CDR3 comprises 17 residues. CDR1 is MGHDK, CDR2 SYGVNS, per germline. Trimming cost V 1 base and J 7 bases; bases outside gene matches: 14. This CDR3 is CASSESGRGGSYNEQYF. CDR3 DNA: TGTGCCAGCAGTGAATCGGGGCGGGGGGGCTCCTACAATGAGCAGTACTTC.

This clonotype was detected a few times. This sequence joins TRBV7-2 and TRBJ2-7; D possibly corresponds to TRBD2 (5 bases). Germline V gives CDR1 SGHTA, CDR2 FQGNSA. The V and J ends lost 2 bases and 0 bases respectively, with 14 bases between them. This CDR3 is 16 amino acids long. The CDR3 sequence: CASSLRRLASSYEQYF. CDR3 DNA sequence: TGTGCCAGCAGCTTAAGAAGGCTAGCCAGCTCCTACGAGCAGTACTTC.

The chain couples TRBV12-3 or TRBV12-4 to TRBJ2-1, with 8 nucleotides matching TRBD2. V dropped 3 bases and J dropped 9; count of bases not matched to a gene: 10. The CDR3 length is 15 residues. The CDR3 spells CASSFRASGLAEQFF. CDR3 nucleotide sequence: TGTGCCAGCAGTTTCCGCGCTAGCGGGCTGGCTGAGCAGTTCTTC.

This clonotype was detected a few times. The rearrangement joins TRBV7-3 to TRBJ2-1; 12 nucleotides line up with TRBD2. CDR3 length: 17 residues. Germline loops: CDR1 SGHTA, CDR2 FQGTGA. Unmatched junction bases numbered 2, after V lost 1 base and J lost 1 base. CDR3 coding DNA: TGTGCCAGCAGCTTAAATGGACTAGCGGGGTCCTACAATGAGCAGTTCTTC. Translating gives CASSLNGLAGSYNEQFF.

As concerns this clonotype: A much larger clone lies a single base off, so this may be a read error. V and J are TRBV4-3 and TRBJ1-5; D is possibly TRBD1 (5 bases). The germline gives CDR1 LGHNA, CDR2 YSLEER. The CDR3 is 15 amino acids. The CDR3 sequence: CACSQETGRNQPQHF. The CDR3 nucleotides read TGCGCCTGCAGCCAAGAAACAGGCCGCAATCAGCCCCAGCATTTT.

The gene calls are TRBV6-1 and TRBJ2-5, with 7 bases matching TRBD2. CDR1 MNHNS and CDR2 SASEGT come from the germline V gene. V dropped 2 bases and J dropped 11; count of bases not matched to a gene: 17. The CDR3 extends over 16 amino acids. Here the CDR3 reads CASSELGTIRSREQYF. For the CDR3, the DNA is TGTGCCAGCAGTGAACTCGGGACTATAAGGTCCAGGGAGCAGTACTTC.